Below, 23 T cell receptor beta chains from the same sample are listed, as sequenced in a study of response to subunit inactivated influenza vaccine. Each CDR3 protein is one row after TCRdb ran MiXCR on the RT-PCR reads. Of 500,000 or so distinct CDR3 sequences listed, about 17% are singletons. The specimen comprised CD4+ T cells sorted from PBMCs, sampled around 2 years after vaccination. Receptors originate from a man in his fifties or sixties who received an inactivated influenza vaccine.

The chain is built from TRBV6-2 or TRBV6-3 and TRBJ2-1, with TRBD2 matching over 7 bases. After removal of 4 bases from V and 3 bases from J, the junction contained 3 bases not matched to a gene. The CDR3 is 14 residues long. Germline assignment: CDR1 MNHEY and CDR2 SVGEGT. This CDR3 reads CASSLLADYNEQFF. The CDR3 DNA is TGTGCCAGCAGTTTGCTAGCGGACTACAATGAGCAGTTCTTC.

There are many counts of this clonotype. The chain is built from TRBV4-3 and TRBJ2-2; no definite D call. This CDR3 spans 15 amino acids. Trimming took off 3 bases at V and 3 bases at J, with 11 bases between the two ends. The germline V gene encodes CDR1 LGHNA and CDR2 YSLEER. CDR3 protein: CASSQRAGDTGELFF. CDR3 in DNA: TGCGCCAGCAGCCAGCGCGCCGGCGACACCGGGGAGCTGTTTTTT.

The chain couples TRBV4-1 to TRBJ2-7, with D maybe TRBD1 (5 bases). The CDR3 has 14 amino acids. Trimming removed 0 bases from V and 9 bases from J, with 15 bases in between. CDR1 MGHRA and CDR2 YSYEKL come from the germline V gene. This CDR3 reads CASSQDNQGMAQYF. CDR3 DNA: TGCGCCAGCAGCCAAGATAATCAGGGTATGGCGCAGTACTTC.

Note on this clonotype: Germline is not matched at one junction end, which may reflect a read error. This rearrangement joins TRBV5-1 to TRBJ2-7; 7 bases align to TRBD1. The germline V gene has CDR1 SGHRS and CDR2 YFSETQ. CDR3 length equals 14 residues. CDR3 sequence (DNA): TGCGCCGGCAGCTTGGCCTACAGGGGCTACGAGCAGTACTTC. Its translation is CAGSLAYRGYEQYF.

This clonotype was counted ten times or more. The chain combines TRBV20-1 with TRBJ2-7; tentative D call: TRBD1 (5 bases). The CDR3 has 14 amino acids. Trimming left V 1 base short and J 4 bases short, with 14 bases between. Germline V gene sequence: CDR1 DFQATT, CDR2 SNEGSKA (reference sequence). The CDR3 reads CSARVGARRYEQYF. CDR3 nucleotides: TGCAGTGCTAGAGTAGGGGCAAGAAGGTACGAGCAGTACTTC.

The sample holds a few counts of this clonotype. V is TRBV20-1 and J is TRBJ2-1; D gene uncertain. Trimming took 3 bases from V and 0 from J, leaving 9 bases between them. CDR3 length equals 14 residues. The germline V gene has CDR1 DFQATT and CDR2 SNEGSKA (reference sequence). CDR3 sequence (DNA): TGCAGTGCTAGTCCTTCGAGCTCCTACAATGAGCAGTTCTTC. As protein: CSASPSSSYNEQFF.

The V call is TRBV29-1, the J call TRBJ2-3; 8 bases fit TRBD1. V gave up 1 base and J gave up 4 bases; unmatched junction bases: 7. Germline lookup yields CDR1 SQVTM and CDR2 ANQGSEA. The CDR3 has 15 residues. CDR3 protein: CSVEVRWTGPDTQYF. CDR3 nucleotide sequence: TGCAGCGTTGAAGTTCGGTGGACAGGGCCAGATACGCAGTATTTT.

V gene TRBV11-2 combines with J gene TRBJ1-2, with a weak D call TRBD1 (5 bases). The germline V gene encodes CDR1 SGHAT and CDR2 FQNNGV. V was cut by 5 bases and J by 13 bases, with 23 bases left in between. CDR3 size: 14 residues. CDR3 sequence (DNA): TGTGCCAGCAGCCCCGTCAAGGCCCAGGGATCGGTCACCTTC. Translated: CASSPVKAQGSVTF.

At least ten counts were recorded for this clonotype. V and J are TRBV5-6 and TRBJ2-3; 8 bases fit TRBD2. The CDR3 totals 12 residues. Germline V CDR1 and CDR2: SGHDT, YYEEEE. The V gene end was trimmed by 4 bases and the J gene end by 11 bases; junction bases not matched to a gene: 6. The CDR3 region has the DNA TGTGCCAGCAGCAGGACTAGCACGATGCAGTATTTT. It translates to CASSRTSTMQYF.

This chain joins TRBV3-1 and TRBJ1-6, with a weak D call TRBD1 (6 bases). CDR1 and CDR2 (germline): LGHDT, YNNKEL (reference sequence). The CDR3 extends over 17 amino acids. V was clipped by 0 bases and J by 9 bases, with 18 bases between them. In DNA, the CDR3 is TGTGCCAGCAGCCAAGATCTTGTGGGGGGGGCGCGTTCACCCCTCCACTTT. This codes for CASSQDLVGGARSPLHF.

This clonotype was picked up many times. This sequence joins TRBV12-3 or TRBV12-4 and TRBJ2-2; 9 nucleotides line up with TRBD1. The CDR3 runs to 15 residues. The junction had 5 bases not matched to a gene; V was cut back by 6 bases and J by 3 bases. The CDR3 DNA reads as TGTGCCAGCAGCCCCCGGACAGGGGACACCGGGGAGCTGTTTTTT. Residues: CASSPRTGDTGELFF.

A few counts support this clonotype. The chain joins TRBV19 to TRBJ1-1; D perhaps matches TRBD1 (6 bases). Trimming took off 10 bases at V and 5 bases at J, with 26 bases between the two ends. The CDR3 consists of 16 residues. Germline loops: CDR1 LNHDA, CDR2 SQIVND (reference sequence). The DNA of the CDR3 is TGTGCCACCACGAAAGGGGGGCGCAGGGCGGGAACTGAAGCTTTCTTT. Protein sequence: CATTKGGRRAGTEAFF.

J is TRBJ1-1 and V is TRBV3-1, with TRBD1 identical over 8 bases. In germline, CDR1 is LGHDT, CDR2 YNNKEL (reference sequence). The CDR3 runs 16 residues. V shed 0 bases and J 4 bases; nucleotides not matched to a gene: 7. CDR3 region: CASSQDQMTGATEAFF. CDR3 nucleotides: TGTGCCAGCAGCCAAGACCAGATGACAGGGGCCACTGAAGCTTTCTTT.

This clonotype was counted between two and nine times. V and J are TRBV25-1 and TRBJ1-2; D gene unclear. Per germline, CDR1 MGHDK and CDR2 SYGVNS. The CDR3 is 12 amino acids. V shed 6 bases and J shed 6 bases, with 11 bases lying between them. CDR3 loop: CASRSGPNGYTF. The CDR3 DNA reads as TGTGCCAGCAGGAGCGGTCCTAATGGCTACACCTTC.

This clonotype was seen many times. This sequence joins TRBV6-2 or TRBV6-3 and TRBJ2-3; D gene uncertain. The ends were cut back, 6 bases at V and 4 bases at J, with 8 bases in the middle. Germline CDR1 reads MNHEY; CDR2 reads SVGEGT. This CDR3 has 12 amino acids. CDR3 in amino acids: CASSTPPDTQYF. Here the CDR3 DNA reads TGTGCCAGCAGCACCCCCCCAGATACGCAGTATTTT.

There are a few counts of this clonotype. The gene calls are TRBV7-9 and TRBJ2-1; TRBD2 might be the D (5 bases). CDR1 is SEHNR and CDR2 is FQNEAQ in the germline V gene (reference sequence). Trimming took 10 bases from V and 2 from J, leaving 12 bases between them. CDR3 length: 13 residues. DNA of the CDR3: TGTGCCATCTCAGCTAGCCCCTACAATGAGCAGTTCTTC. Translation gives CAISASPYNEQFF.

This clonotype has just a few counts. The chain is built from TRBV5-4 and TRBJ2-5; TRBD1 might be the D (6 bases). V lost 1 base and J lost 5, with 15 bases in between. Looked up from germline, CDR1 is SGHNT and CDR2 is YYREEE (reference sequence). This CDR3 region has 15 residues. The CDR3 reads CASSLKQGPVETQYF. CDR3 coding DNA: TGTGCCAGCAGCTTGAAACAGGGACCGGTGGAGACCCAGTACTTC.

This clonotype came up a few times. The chain recombines TRBV12-3 or TRBV12-4 with TRBJ2-2, with D possibly called TRBD1 or TRBD2 (6 bases each). Trimming took off 4 bases at V and 5 bases at J, with 17 bases between the two ends. This CDR3 has 16 amino acids. In DNA, the CDR3 is TGTGCCAGCAGTTCCCGGTGGGGGGCGGGGACCGGGGAGCTGTTTTTT. Its translation is CASSSRWGAGTGELFF.

This clonotype has at least ten counts. This chain joins TRBV11-2 and TRBJ2-1; no definite D call. The CDR3 is made up of 16 amino acids. V was pared by 1 base and J by 4 bases, with 14 bases between. Germline CDR1 and CDR2: SGHAT and FQNNGV. CDR3 loop: CASSLGGVLAYNEQFF. DNA of the CDR3: TGTGCCAGCAGCTTAGGAGGAGTTTTAGCATACAATGAGCAGTTCTTC. Combining the CDR3 with reference TRBV11-2 and TRBJ2-1 gives the whole variable domain EAGVAQSPRYKIIEKRQSVAFWCNPISGHATLYWYQQILGQGPKLLIQFQNNGVVDDSQLPKDRFSAERLKGVDSTLKIQPAKLEDSAVYLCASSLGGVLAYNEQFFGPGTRLTVL.

The chain employs TRBV7-6 and TRBJ2-7; D gene ambiguous. This CDR3 has 15 amino acids. The germline V gene encodes CDR1 SGHVS and CDR2 FNYEAQ. V shed 1 base and J shed 3 bases, with 13 bases lying between them. This CDR3 reads CASSLGSGRSYEQYF. CDR3 DNA sequence: TGTGCCAGCAGCTTAGGTTCAGGCCGCAGCTACGAGCAGTACTTC.

CDR3 nucleotide sequence: TGCGCCAGCAGCCCCTTGGGGCCCTACAATGAGCAGTTCTTC. Its protein is CASSPLGPYNEQFF. The chain couples TRBV4-1 to TRBJ2-1; tentatively, D is TRBD1 (5 bases). V dropped 4 bases and J dropped 2 bases, with 9 bases sitting between them. The CDR3 sequence is 14 residues long. Germline V gives CDR1 MGHRA, CDR2 YSYEKL.

This clonotype was counted between two and nine times. CDR3 amino acids: CSADDGSYEQYF. CDR3 in DNA: TGCAGTGCGGACGACGGATCCTACGAGCAGTACTTC. This chain uses TRBV20-1 with TRBJ2-7; D is unresolved. The germline gives CDR1 DFQATT, CDR2 SNEGSKA (reference sequence). CDR3 length equals 12 residues. Trimming stripped 6 bases from V and 1 base from J, with 10 bases between.

This clonotype was counted a few times. V is TRBV10-1 and J is TRBJ2-1, with D possibly matching TRBD1 (6 bases). The CDR3 sequence is 16 residues long. V was clipped by 0 bases and J by 4 bases, with 13 bases between them. From germline, CDR1 is WNHNN and CDR2 SYGVQD (reference sequence). The CDR3 protein is CASSESKWGRYNEQFF. In DNA, the CDR3 is TGCGCCAGCAGTGAGTCGAAGTGGGGGCGTTACAATGAGCAGTTCTTC.